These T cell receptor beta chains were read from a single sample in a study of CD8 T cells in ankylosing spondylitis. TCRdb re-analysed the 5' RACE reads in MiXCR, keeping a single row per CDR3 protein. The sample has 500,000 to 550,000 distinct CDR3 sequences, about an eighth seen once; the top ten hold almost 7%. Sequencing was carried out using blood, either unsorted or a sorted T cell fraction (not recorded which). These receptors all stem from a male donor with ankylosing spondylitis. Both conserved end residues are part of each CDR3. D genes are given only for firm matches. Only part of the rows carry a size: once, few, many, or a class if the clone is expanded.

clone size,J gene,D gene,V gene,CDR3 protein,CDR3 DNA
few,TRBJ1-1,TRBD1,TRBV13,CASSSNGGTGTMNTEAFF,TGTGCCAGCAGCTCAAATGGGGGGACAGGGACCATGAACACTGAAGCTTTCTTT
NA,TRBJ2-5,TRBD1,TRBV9,CASSPGGLQETQYF,TGTGCCAGCAGTCCAGGGGGCCTTCAGGAGACCCAGTACTTC
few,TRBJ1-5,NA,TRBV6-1,CASSPAGSGQPQHF,TGTGCCAGCAGTCCCGCGGGTTCGGGTCAGCCCCAGCATTTT
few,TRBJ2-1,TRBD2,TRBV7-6,CASSVRLAGGSNEQFF,TGTGCCAGCAGCGTCCGACTAGCGGGAGGGTCAAATGAGCAGTTCTTC
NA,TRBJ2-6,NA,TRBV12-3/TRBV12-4,CASSLTSDVSGANVLTF,TGTGCCAGCAGTCTGACTAGTGACGTCTCTGGGGCCAACGTCCTGACTTTC
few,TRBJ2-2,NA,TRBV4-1,CASSYRSGAGNTGELFF,TGCGCCAGCAGCTATCGGTCGGGCGCGGGGAACACCGGGGAGCTGTTTTTT
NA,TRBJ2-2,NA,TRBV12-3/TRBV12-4,CASSTWGELFF,TGTGCCAGCAGTACATGGGGGGAGCTGTTTTTT
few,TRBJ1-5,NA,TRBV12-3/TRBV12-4,CASSLMQGGQPQHF,TGTGCCAGCAGTTTGATGCAGGGTGGTCAGCCCCAGCATTTT
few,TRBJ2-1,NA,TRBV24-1,CATSDLPKGGNEQFF,TGTGCCACCAGTGATTTGCCCAAAGGGGGAAATGAGCAGTTCTTC
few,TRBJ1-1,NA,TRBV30,CAWSPQVVGSTEAFF,TGTGCCTGGAGCCCACAGGTGGTAGGGAGCACTGAAGCTTTCTTT
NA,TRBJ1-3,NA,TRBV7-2,CASSPQGSRGNTIYF,TGTGCCAGCAGCCCCCAGGGAAGCCGTGGAAACACCATATATTTT
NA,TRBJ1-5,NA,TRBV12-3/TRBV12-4,CASGRTNNQPQHF,TGTGCCAGCGGTAGGACCAACAATCAGCCCCAGCATTTT
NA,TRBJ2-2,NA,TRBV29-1,CSVADTGELFF,TGCAGCGTTGCTGACACCGGGGAGCTGTTTTTT
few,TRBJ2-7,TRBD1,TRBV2,CASGAGTGGYEQYF,TGTGCCAGCGGAGCCGGGACAGGGGGCTACGAGCAGTACTTC
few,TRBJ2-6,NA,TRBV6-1,CASRRQISGANVLTF,TGTGCCAGCAGGCGCCAGATCTCTGGGGCCAACGTCCTGACTTTC
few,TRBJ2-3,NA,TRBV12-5,CASGLAPDTDTQYF,TGTGCTAGTGGTTTGGCACCCGACACAGATACGCAGTATTTT